This entry is about one T cell receptor beta chain. Its antigen is not identified. It was with a sample-barcoded 5' primer and a J-beta primer mix that a second PCR of roughly 7 to 12 cycles was run. TCRdb passed the 5' RACE reads through MiXCR, listing each CDR3 protein once. The table lists fewer than 700,000 distinct CDR3 sequences, more than 45% of them singletons. The data stem from a study of blood T cells in healthy people across ages. The study's findings and limits: Because sorting was not performed, PBMCs prevented conclusive naive versus antigen-experienced comparison. Long-lived donors had more naive CD4+ cells and higher diversity than aged donors.

J was trimmed by 6 bases and V by 6 bases; bases with no gene match: 10. From germline, CDR1 is SQVTM and CDR2 ANQGSEA. The CDR3 runs to 14 residues. The receptor's source is a man older than 75 in good health. The chain uses TRBV29-1 and TRBJ1-1; 10 positions match TRBD1. Sequences were obtained from blood. The CDR3 sequence is CSVQLTGGRAEAFF. CDR3 coding DNA: TGCAGCGTCCAATTGACAGGGGGCAGGGCTGAAGCTTTCTTT.